This TCR beta chain originates from a study of blood T cell repertoires in COVID-19. Produced via immunoSEQ multiplex PCR; TCRdb's table is partial and in-frame only. Of 270,000 or so clones listed, about 89% are singletons. The germline V gene encodes CDR1 SSHAT and CDR2 FNYEAQ (reference sequence). The CDR3 contains 13 residues. The V end lost 5 bases, the J end lost 6 bases, and 13 bases lay between the germline ends. The sequence derives from a young woman who had recovered from COVID-19. Sequences were obtained from PBMCs or T cells enriched from blood (not recorded which). The V call is TRBV7-7, the J call TRBJ1-1; D is unclear. The CDR3 nucleotides read TGTGCCAGCAGCCAGAATGTAGCTGCTGAAGCTTTCTTT. It specifies CASSQNVAAEAFF.